This T cell receptor (beta chain) came from a study of response to subunit inactivated influenza vaccine. TCRdb ran MiXCR on the RT-PCR reads and lists one entry per CDR3 protein. Of some 480,000 distinct CDR3 sequences listed, 11% were seen once; the top ten hold more than 10%. General study points: The authors put forward the suggestion that each seasonal influenza vaccination may bring in only a limited number of new T cells.

To note about this clonotype: The antigen remains unidentified.

Germline V gene data show CDR1 as SGHKS and CDR2 as YYEKEE (reference sequence). The germline V and J ends were trimmed by 2 bases and 0 bases, with 12 bases remaining between them. The length of the CDR3 is 16 residues. The sequenced sample was PBMCs from blood, obtained roughly 45 days after vaccination. This sequence originates from a man over 45 who received an inactivated influenza vaccine. This chain links TRBV5-5 with TRBJ2-1; D is unclear. The CDR3 coding sequence is TGTGCCAGCAGCTTCGGCGGACCCAGCTCCTACAATGAGCAGTTCTTC. Residues: CASSFGGPSSYNEQFF.